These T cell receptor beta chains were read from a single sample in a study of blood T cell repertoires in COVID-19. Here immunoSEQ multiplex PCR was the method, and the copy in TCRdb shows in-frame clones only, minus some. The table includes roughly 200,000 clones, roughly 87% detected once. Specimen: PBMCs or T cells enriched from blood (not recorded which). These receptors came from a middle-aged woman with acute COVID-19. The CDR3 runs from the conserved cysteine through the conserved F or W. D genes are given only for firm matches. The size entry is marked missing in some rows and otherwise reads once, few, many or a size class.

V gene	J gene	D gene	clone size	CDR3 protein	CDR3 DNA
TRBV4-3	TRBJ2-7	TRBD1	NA	CASSRNRGAEQYF	TGCGCCAGCAGCCGAAACAGGGGAGCCGAGCAGTACTTC
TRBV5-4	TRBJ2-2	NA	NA	CASSLVLFEVPNTGELFF	TGTGCCAGCAGCTTGGTGCTCTTCGAGGTCCCGAACACCGGGGAGCTGTTTTTT
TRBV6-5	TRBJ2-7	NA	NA	CASSYSGGGEQYF	TGTGCCAGCAGTTACTCGGGGGGAGGCGAGCAGTACTTC
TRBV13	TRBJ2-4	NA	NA	CASSQQGSKTKNIQYF	TGTGCCAGCAGCCAACAGGGTAGTAAAACCAAAAACATTCAGTACTTC
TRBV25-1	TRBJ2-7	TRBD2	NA	CASSELTSGSHEQYF	TGTGCCAGCAGTGAATTGACTAGCGGGAGTCACGAGCAGTACTTC
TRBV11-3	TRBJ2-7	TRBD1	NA	CASSQQGAEQYF	TGTGCCAGCAGCCAACAGGGGGCCGAGCAGTACTTC
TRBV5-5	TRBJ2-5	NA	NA	CASSLEPLQETQYF	TGTGCCAGCAGCTTGGAGCCACTCCAAGAGACCCAGTACTTC
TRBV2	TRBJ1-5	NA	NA	CASSESGVSNQPQHF	TGTGCCAGCAGTGAATCCGGGGTTAGCAATCAGCCCCAGCATTTT
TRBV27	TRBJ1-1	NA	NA	CASSLSGGASEAFF	TGTGCCAGCAGTTTATCGGGGGGGGCTTCTGAAGCTTTCTTT
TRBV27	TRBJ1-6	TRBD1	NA	CASRFGRGQKLNSPLHF	TGTGCCAGCAGATTTGGCCGGGGACAGAAGCTTAATTCACCCCTCCACTTT
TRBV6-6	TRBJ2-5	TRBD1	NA	CASSSGTGGGETQYF	TGTGCCAGCAGCTCCGGGACAGGGGGCGGAGAGACCCAGTACTTC
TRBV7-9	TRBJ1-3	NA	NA	CASSLQGSGNTIYF	TGTGCCAGCAGCTTACAGGGGTCCGGAAACACCATATATTTT
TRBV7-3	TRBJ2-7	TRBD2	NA	CASSLTRGDEQYF	TGTGCCAGCAGCTTAACCCGGGGGGACGAGCAGTACTTC
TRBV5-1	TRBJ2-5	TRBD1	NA	CASSYGTGGQETQYF	TGCGCCAGCAGCTATGGGACAGGGGGCCAAGAGACCCAGTACTTC
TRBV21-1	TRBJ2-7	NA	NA	CASSKVGGPYEQYF	TGTGCCAGCAGCAAAGTTGGCGGCCCCTACGAGCAGTACTTC
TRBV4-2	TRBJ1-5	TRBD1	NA	CASSQGGQGRQPQHF	TGTGCCAGCAGCCAAGGCGGACAGGGTCGGCAGCCCCAGCATTTT
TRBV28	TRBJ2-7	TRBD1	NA	CASSPRDRGPGEQYF	TGTGCCAGCAGTCCCAGGGACAGGGGGCCGGGGGAGCAGTACTTC
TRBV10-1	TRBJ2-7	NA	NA	CASSESWVGSRSEQYF	TGCGCCAGCAGTGAGTCTTGGGTCGGGAGCCGGAGCGAGCAGTACTTC
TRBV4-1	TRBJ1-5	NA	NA	CASSQGPGQTSSNQPQHF	TGCGCCAGCAGCCAAGGCCCTGGACAGACCTCTAGCAATCAGCCCCAGCATTTT
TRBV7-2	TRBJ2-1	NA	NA	CASSLGGGLYNEQFF	TGTGCCAGCAGCTTAGGTGGTGGACTCTACAATGAGCAGTTCTTC
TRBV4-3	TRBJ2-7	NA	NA	CASSQDRAYEQYF	TGCGCCAGCAGCCAAGATCGGGCCTACGAGCAGTACTTC
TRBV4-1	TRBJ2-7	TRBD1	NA	CASSRLPPGTGNEQYF	TGCGCCAGCAGCCGCCTCCCACCCGGGACAGGTAACGAGCAGTACTTC
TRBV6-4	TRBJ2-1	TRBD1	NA	CASRRQGTGEQFF	TGTGCCAGCAGACGACAGGGTACGGGTGAGCAGTTCTTC
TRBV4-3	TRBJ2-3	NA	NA	CASSQAVQDTQYF	TGCGCCAGCAGCCAAGCCGTCCAGGATACGCAGTATTTT
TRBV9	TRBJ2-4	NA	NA	CASSPGQGPKNIQYF	TGTGCCAGCAGCCCCGGGCAGGGCCCGAAAAACATTCAGTACTTC
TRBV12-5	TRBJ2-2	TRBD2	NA	CASGFQTSGRVNTGELFF	TGTGCTAGTGGTTTTCAGACTAGCGGGAGGGTTAACACCGGGGAGCTGTTTTTT
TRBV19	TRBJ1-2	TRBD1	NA	CASMDRGPSYGYTF	TGTGCCAGTATGGACAGGGGGCCGAGCTATGGCTACACCTTC
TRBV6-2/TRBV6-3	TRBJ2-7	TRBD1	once	CASSTGQGAYEQYF	TGTGCCAGCAGTACAGGACAGGGGGCCTACGAGCAGTACTTC
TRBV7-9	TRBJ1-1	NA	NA	CASSFPAGRTEAFF	TGTGCCAGCAGCTTCCCGGCAGGTCGGACTGAAGCTTTCTTT